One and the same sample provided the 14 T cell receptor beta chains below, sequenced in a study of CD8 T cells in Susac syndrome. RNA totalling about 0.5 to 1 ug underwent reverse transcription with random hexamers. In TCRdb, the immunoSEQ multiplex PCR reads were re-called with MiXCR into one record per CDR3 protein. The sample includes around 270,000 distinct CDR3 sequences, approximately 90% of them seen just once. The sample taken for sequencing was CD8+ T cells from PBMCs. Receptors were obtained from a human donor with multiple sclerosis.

The CDR3 reads CASSLTGTTHNEQFF. CDR3 bases: TGTGCCAGCAGTCTCACAGGGACCACACATAATGAGCAGTTCTTC. This chain uses TRBV27 with TRBJ2-1, with D possibly TRBD1 on 6 matching bases. Germline CDR1 is MNHEY and CDR2 is SMNVEV (reference sequence). The CDR3 is made up of 15 amino acids. V lost 5 bases to trimming and J lost 7 bases, with 18 bases between them.

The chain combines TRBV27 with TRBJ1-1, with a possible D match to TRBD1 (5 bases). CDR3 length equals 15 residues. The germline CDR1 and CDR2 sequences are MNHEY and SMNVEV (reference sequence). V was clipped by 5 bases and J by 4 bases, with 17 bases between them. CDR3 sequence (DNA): TGTGCCAGCAGTCTTAGGGGTCCGATGAGCACTGAAGCTTTCTTT. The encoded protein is CASSLRGPMSTEAFF.

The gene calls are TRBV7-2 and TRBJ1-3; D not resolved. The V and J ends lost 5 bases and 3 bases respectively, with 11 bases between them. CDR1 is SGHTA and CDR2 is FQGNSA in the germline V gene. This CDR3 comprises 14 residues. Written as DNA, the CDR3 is TGTGCCAGCAGCGAGTACATGGTTGGAAACACCATATATTTT. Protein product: CASSEYMVGNTIYF.

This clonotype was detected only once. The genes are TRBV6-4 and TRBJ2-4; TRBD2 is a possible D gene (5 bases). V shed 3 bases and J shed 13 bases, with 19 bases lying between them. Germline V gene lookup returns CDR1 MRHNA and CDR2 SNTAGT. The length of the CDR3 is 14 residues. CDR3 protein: CASSESEGTSPQYF. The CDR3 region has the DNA TGTGCCAGCAGTGAATCTGAGGGTACTTCCCCCCAGTACTTC.

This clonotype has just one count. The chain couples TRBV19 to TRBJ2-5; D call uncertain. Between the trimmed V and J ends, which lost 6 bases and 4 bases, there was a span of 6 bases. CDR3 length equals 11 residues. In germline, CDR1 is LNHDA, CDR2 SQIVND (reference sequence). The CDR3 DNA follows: TGTGCCAGTAGCGACATAGAGACCCAGTACTTC. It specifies CASSDIETQYF.

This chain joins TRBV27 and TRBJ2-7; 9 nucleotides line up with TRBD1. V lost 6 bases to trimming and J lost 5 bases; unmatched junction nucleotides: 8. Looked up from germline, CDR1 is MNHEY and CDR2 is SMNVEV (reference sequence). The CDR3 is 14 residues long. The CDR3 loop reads CASRPVRTGDEQYF. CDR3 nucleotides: TGTGCCAGCAGACCAGTCAGGACAGGGGACGAGCAGTACTTC.

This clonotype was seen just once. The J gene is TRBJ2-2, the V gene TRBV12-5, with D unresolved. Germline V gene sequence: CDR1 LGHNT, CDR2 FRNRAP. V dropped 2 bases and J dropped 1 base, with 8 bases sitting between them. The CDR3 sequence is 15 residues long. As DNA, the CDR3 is TGTGCTAGTGGTTTGTATTTGGGGAACACCGGGGAGCTGTTTTTT. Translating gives CASGLYLGNTGELFF.

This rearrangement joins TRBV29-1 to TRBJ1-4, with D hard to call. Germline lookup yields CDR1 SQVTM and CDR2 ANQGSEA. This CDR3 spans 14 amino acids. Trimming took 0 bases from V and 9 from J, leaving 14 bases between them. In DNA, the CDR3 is TGCAGCGTTGAAGATCGGTGGCCATCTCAAAAACTGTTTTTT. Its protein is CSVEDRWPSQKLFF. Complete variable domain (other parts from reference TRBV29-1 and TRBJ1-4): SAVISQKPSRDICQRGTSLTIQCQVDSQVTMMFWYRQQPGQSLTLIATANQGSEATYESGFVIDKFPISRPNLTFSTLTVSNMSPEDSSIYLCSVEDRWPSQKLFFGSGTQLSVL.

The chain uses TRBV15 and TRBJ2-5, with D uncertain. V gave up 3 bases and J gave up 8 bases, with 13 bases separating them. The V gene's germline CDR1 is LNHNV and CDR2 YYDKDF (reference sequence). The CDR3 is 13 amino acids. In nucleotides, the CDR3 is TGTGCCACCAGCAGTGTAACTACGGGCACCCAGTACTTC. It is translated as CATSSVTTGTQYF.

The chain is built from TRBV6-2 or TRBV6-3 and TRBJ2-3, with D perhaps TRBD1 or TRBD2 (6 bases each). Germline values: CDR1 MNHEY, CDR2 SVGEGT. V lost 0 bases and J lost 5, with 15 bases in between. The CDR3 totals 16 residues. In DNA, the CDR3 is TGTGCCAGCAGTTACTCGGTGGATAAGGGGGGAGATACGCAGTATTTT. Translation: CASSYSVDKGGDTQYF.

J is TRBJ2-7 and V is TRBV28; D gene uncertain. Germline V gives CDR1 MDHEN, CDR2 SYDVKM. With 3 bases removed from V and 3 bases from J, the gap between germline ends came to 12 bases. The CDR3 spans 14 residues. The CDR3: CASSFLWNLYEQYF. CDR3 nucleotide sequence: TGTGCCAGCAGTTTTCTATGGAACCTCTACGAGCAGTACTTC.

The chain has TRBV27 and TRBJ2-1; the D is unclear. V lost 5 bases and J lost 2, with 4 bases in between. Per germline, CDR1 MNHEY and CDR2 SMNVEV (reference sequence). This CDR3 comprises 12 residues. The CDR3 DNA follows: TGTGCCAGCAGTCCCGCCTACAATGAGCAGTTCTTC. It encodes CASSPAYNEQFF.

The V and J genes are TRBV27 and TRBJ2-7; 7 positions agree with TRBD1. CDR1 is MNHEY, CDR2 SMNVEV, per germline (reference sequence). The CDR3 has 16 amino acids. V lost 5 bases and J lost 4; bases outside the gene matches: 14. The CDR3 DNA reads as TGTGCCAGCAGTCCCTCGTTTGGGACAGAGCTTTACGAGCAGTACTTC. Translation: CASSPSFGTELYEQYF.

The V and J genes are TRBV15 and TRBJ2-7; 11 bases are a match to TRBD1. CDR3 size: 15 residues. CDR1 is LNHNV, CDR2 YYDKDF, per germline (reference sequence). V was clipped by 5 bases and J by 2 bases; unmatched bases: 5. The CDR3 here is CATSYPGQGAYEQYF. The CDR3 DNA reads TGTGCCACCAGCTACCCGGGACAGGGGGCCTACGAGCAGTACTTC. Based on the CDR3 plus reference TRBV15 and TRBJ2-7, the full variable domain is DAMVIQNPRYQVTQFGKPVTLSCSQTLNHNVMYWYQQKSSQAPKLLFHYYDKDFNNEADTPDNFQSRRPNTSFCFLDIRSPGLGDTAMYLCATSYPGQGAYEQYFGPGTRLTVT.